This record concerns one T cell receptor beta chain sequence. What it binds is not known. TCR sequencing covered three patients who responded to pembrolizumab. Profiled with immunoSEQ multiplex PCR; TCRdb holds only in-frame clones, not every one. The sample has 35,000 to 45,000 clones, approximately 85% seen once. The sample originates from a study of PD-1 blockade in mismatch repair-deficient tumors. On the study more broadly: Patients had eleven to twelve mismatch repair-deficient cancer types, all previously treated and progressing. Study observations and caveats: Tumor-resident clones, often undetectable pretreatment in blood, expanded then contracted after pembrolizumab.

V lost 4 bases and J lost 4, with 17 bases in between. CDR1 MGHRA and CDR2 YSYEKL come from the germline V gene. The CDR3 spans 16 residues. The sample here was peripheral blood, taken 76 weeks after starting pembrolizumab. The genes are TRBV4-1 and TRBJ2-1; D might be TRBD2 (5 bases). The TCR sequence derives from an adult with mismatch repair-deficient cancer. CDR3 sequence (DNA): TGCGCCAGCAGCCTCCGAATGGCGGGTACATACAATGAGCAGTTCTTC. It encodes CASSLRMAGTYNEQFF.